A selection of T cell receptor beta chains follows, all from one sample in a study of response to subunit inactivated influenza vaccine. Using its own MiXCR run on the RT-PCR reads, TCRdb lists one record per CDR3 protein. The sample lists hundreds of thousands of distinct CDR3 sequences; approximately 11% were seen once. These same data were also listed under a study on T cells expressing NK-cell markers.

The material was PBMCs from blood, obtained on the day of vaccination. These receptors originate from a man over 45 who received an inactivated influenza vaccine. The CDR3 runs from the conserved cysteine through the conserved F or W. The D gene is left open where the match is weak. Some rows have no size entry. The others give once, few or many, or a class for an expanded clone.

D gene: .; J gene: TRBJ2-3; V gene: TRBV29-1; clone size: few; CDR3 protein: CSVETDSTDTQYF; CDR3 DNA: TGCAGCGTTGAAACGGATAGCACAGATACGCAGTATTTT
D gene: .; J gene: TRBJ2-1; V gene: TRBV6-2/TRBV6-3; clone size: few; CDR3 protein: CASSYSVLGLHEQFF; CDR3 DNA: TGTGCCAGCAGTTACTCGGTACTCGGCCTCCATGAGCAGTTCTTC
D gene: TRBD2; J gene: TRBJ2-3; V gene: TRBV20-1; clone size: .; CDR3 protein: CSARDTTSGLDTQYF; CDR3 DNA: TGCAGTGCTAGAGATACCACTAGCGGCCTTGATACGCAGTATTTT
D gene: .; J gene: TRBJ2-1; V gene: TRBV5-1; clone size: many; CDR3 protein: CASRLTTLTPNEQFF; CDR3 DNA: TGCGCCAGCAGATTGACTACCCTCACCCCCAATGAGCAGTTCTTC
D gene: TRBD1; J gene: TRBJ2-7; V gene: TRBV4-1; clone size: .; CDR3 protein: CASSQDLAGGEQYF; CDR3 DNA: TGCGCCAGCAGCCAAGATCTAGCAGGGGGTGAGCAGTACTTC
D gene: TRBD2; J gene: TRBJ2-1; V gene: TRBV12-3/TRBV12-4; clone size: many; CDR3 protein: CASSMTSGRQLEEQFF; CDR3 DNA: TGTGCCAGCAGTATGACTAGCGGGAGGCAGCTTGAGGAGCAGTTCTTC
D gene: .; J gene: TRBJ2-7; V gene: TRBV20-1; clone size: .; CDR3 protein: CSARVQNYEQYF; CDR3 DNA: TGCAGTGCTAGAGTCCAGAACTACGAGCAGTACTTC
D gene: TRBD2; J gene: TRBJ2-3; V gene: TRBV7-3; clone size: .; CDR3 protein: CASSLYQAGPTDTQYF; CDR3 DNA: TGTGCCAGCAGCTTATATCAAGCGGGACCCACAGATACGCAGTATTTT
D gene: TRBD2; J gene: TRBJ2-7; V gene: TRBV10-3; clone size: many; CDR3 protein: CAISESRGSGSYEQYF; CDR3 DNA: TGTGCCATCAGTGAGTCGCGGGGTAGCGGGTCCTACGAGCAGTACTTC
D gene: .; J gene: TRBJ2-3; V gene: TRBV18; clone size: .; CDR3 protein: CASSPMRGREGTDTQYF; CDR3 DNA: TGTGCCAGCTCACCAATGCGCGGCAGGGAGGGCACAGATACGCAGTATTTT
D gene: TRBD2; J gene: TRBJ2-2; V gene: TRBV29-1; clone size: few; CDR3 protein: CSALPSGHNTGELFF; CDR3 DNA: TGCAGCGCACTGCCTAGCGGACATAACACCGGGGAGCTGTTTTTT
D gene: .; J gene: TRBJ2-6; V gene: TRBV21-1; clone size: .; CDR3 protein: CASSNNRDMTGANVLTF; CDR3 DNA: TGTGCCAGCAGCAACAACAGGGATATGACTGGGGCCAACGTCCTGACTTTC
D gene: .; J gene: TRBJ1-1; V gene: TRBV19; clone size: few; CDR3 protein: CASSTGKMGNTEAFF; CDR3 DNA: TGTGCCAGTAGTACCGGAAAGATGGGGAACACTGAAGCTTTCTTT